The rows below give T cell receptor beta chains drawn from one sample of a study of T cell changes during pregnancy in multiple sclerosis. Sequencing used immunoSEQ multiplex PCR; TCRdb keeps in-frame clones, though not all of them. The sample consists of 110,000 or so clones, 85% to 95% of them appearing once. This specimen consisted of peripheral blood, obtained before pregnancy. The receptor source for this set is a female donor with multiple sclerosis, enrolled in a pregnancy study. Each CDR3 is given with its conserved first and last residue. The order of the fields is D gene, V gene, clone size, J gene, CDR3 DNA, CDR3 protein. The D gene is left open where the match is weak. A row's size may be missing; if present it is once, few, many or a size class.

>-|TRBV5-4|-|TRBJ2-7
TGTGCCAGCAATTTTGGAGGCGAGCAGTACTTC
CASNFGGEQYF
>-|TRBV5-1|-|TRBJ2-7
TGCGCCAGCAGCAAACTAACGAACGAGCAGTACTTC
CASSKLTNEQYF
>-|TRBV19|-|TRBJ2-3
TGTGCCAGTAGTAGGGGGGGCTTCACAGATACGCAGTATTTT
CASSRGGFTDTQYF
>TRBD1|TRBV5-8|-|TRBJ1-5
TGTGCCAGCAGCCGTAGACAGGGGGAAGGTATCAAGCCCCAGCATTTT
CASSRRQGEGIKPQHF
>-|TRBV6-6|once|TRBJ1-6
TGTGCCAGCAGTGGGGCGGCCCGTTATAATTCACCCCTCCACTTT
CASSGAARYNSPLHF
>TRBD1|TRBV6-5|-|TRBJ1-2
TGTGCCAGCAGTTACTCGGGCCAGGGGGCCGACTACACCTTC
CASSYSGQGADYTF
>-|TRBV30|-|TRBJ1-1
TGTGCCTGGAGTGTGCGTACTGCCGGTCAAGCTTTCTTT
CAWSVRTAGQAFF
>-|TRBV4-1|-|TRBJ1-3
TGCGCCAGCAGCCAAGATCCGGCCGGAGGGGTCTCTGGAAACACCATATATTTT
CASSQDPAGGVSGNTIYF
>TRBD1|TRBV6-1|-|TRBJ2-7
TGTGCCAGCACTCCCGGGACAGCCTACTACGAGCAGTACTTC
CASTPGTAYYEQYF
>TRBD1|TRBV6-1|-|TRBJ1-5
TGTGCCAGCAGTGCCCGGACAGGGGAAGGCAATCAGCCCCAGCATTTT
CASSARTGEGNQPQHF
>-|TRBV7-9|-|TRBJ2-2
TGTGCCAGCAGCTTATTCAGGGGACGGTGGAACACCGGGGAGCTGTTTTTT
CASSLFRGRWNTGELFF
>TRBD2|TRBV5-5|-|TRBJ2-2
TGTGCCAGCAGCTTGGAGCGGGAGAACACCGGGGAGCTGTTTTTT
CASSLERENTGELFF
>TRBD1|TRBV16|once|TRBJ2-3
TGTGCCAGCAGCCAATCGGGACAGGGAAGCACAGATACGCAGTATTTT
CASSQSGQGSTDTQYF
>-|TRBV10-3|-|TRBJ1-5
TGTGCCATCAGTGTCGGGGGTGGCTCCCAGCCCCAGCATTTT
CAISVGGGSQPQHF
>TRBD1|TRBV5-1|-|TRBJ1-1
TGCGCCAGCGCCTTATCCACCCAGACAGGGGTAGAAGCTTTCTTT
CASALSTQTGVEAFF
>TRBD1|TRBV18|-|TRBJ2-2
TGTGCCAGCTCACTGGGACAGGGGCCGAACACCGGGGAGCTGTTTTTT
CASSLGQGPNTGELFF
>-|TRBV7-9|-|TRBJ1-2
TGTGCCAGCAGAACAGCGGGGTTGGATGCCTACACCTTC
CASRTAGLDAYTF
>-|TRBV30|-|TRBJ1-3
TGTGCCTGGTCGACAGGCCTCTCTGGAAACACCATATATTTT
CAWSTGLSGNTIYF
>-|TRBV7-2|-|TRBJ1-2
TGTGCCAGCAGCTTATCCCTCCAAACCAGGATGACTAACTATGGCTACACCTTC
CASSLSLQTRMTNYGYTF
>TRBD1|TRBV19|-|TRBJ1-1
TGTGCCAGTAGTATGCGTAGGGGACAGGGGATGAACACTGAAGCTTTCTTT
CASSMRRGQGMNTEAFF
>TRBD1|TRBV28|-|TRBJ1-5
TGTGCCAGCAGTAAACCTAAAGGACAGGGGGCCCGTAGCAATCAGCCCCAGCATTTT
CASSKPKGQGARSNQPQHF
>-|TRBV27|-|TRBJ2-2
TGTGCCAGCAGTTCCCTCAGAGCGGGGTCCAGGGGCGGGGAGCTGTTTTTT
CASSSLRAGSRGGELFF
>-|TRBV19|-|TRBJ2-2
TGTGCCAGTAGTCTGGCCCTGCCGGGAGCTCGTGGGGAGCTGTTTTTT
CASSLALPGARGELFF
>-|TRBV9|-|TRBJ2-3
TGTGCCAGCAGCGTAGAAGGGGGGGCAGATACGCAGTATTTT
CASSVEGGADTQYF
>-|TRBV29-1|-|TRBJ1-1
TGCAGCGTTGCAGGGTACACTGAAGCTTTCTTT
CSVAGYTEAFF
>TRBD2|TRBV9|-|TRBJ2-2
TGTGCCAGCAGCCCCCACGGACTAGCGGGAGTAGGGGACACCGGGGAGCTGTTTTTT
CASSPHGLAGVGDTGELFF
>-|TRBV7-2|once|TRBJ1-1
TGTGCCAGCAGCTTTCGAGGGGGTATAATGAACACTGAAGCTTTCTTT
CASSFRGGIMNTEAFF
>TRBD1|TRBV15|-|TRBJ1-2
TGTGCCACCAGCAGATCAGGGACAGGAACCTATGGCTACACCTTC
CATSRSGTGTYGYTF
>TRBD1|TRBV27|-|TRBJ1-5
TGTGCCAGCAGCGAGAACCCGACAGGGGCTCAGCCCCAGCATTTT
CASSENPTGAQPQHF
>-|TRBV27|-|TRBJ1-6
TGTGCCAGCAGTTTGATTAGGAGGAATTCACCCCTCCACTTT
CASSLIRRNSPLHF
>TRBD1|TRBV5-1|-|TRBJ2-3
TGCGCCAGCAGCCCGGACAGGGCTACCACAGATACGCAGTATTTT
CASSPDRATTDTQYF
>-|TRBV2|-|TRBJ2-4
TGTGCCAGCAGTGACAGAATTCAGTACTTC
CASSDRIQYF
>TRBD2|TRBV7-9|-|TRBJ2-7
TGTGCCAGCAGCTTGGGACTAGCGGTATACGAGCAGTACTTC
CASSLGLAVYEQYF
>-|TRBV7-2|-|TRBJ1-4
TGTGCCAGCAGCTTAGTAGCCGCGGGGGCAACTAATGAAAAACTGTTTTTT
CASSLVAAGATNEKLFF
>TRBD2|TRBV7-3|-|TRBJ2-3
TGTGCCAGCAGCTTACAATCGGCGGGGGGACTAACAGATACGCAGTATTTT
CASSLQSAGGLTDTQYF
>TRBD1|TRBV27|-|TRBJ1-1
TGTGCCAGCAGTTTTATCTTCAGGGGGCAAAGGGGAACTGAAGCTTTCTTT
CASSFIFRGQRGTEAFF